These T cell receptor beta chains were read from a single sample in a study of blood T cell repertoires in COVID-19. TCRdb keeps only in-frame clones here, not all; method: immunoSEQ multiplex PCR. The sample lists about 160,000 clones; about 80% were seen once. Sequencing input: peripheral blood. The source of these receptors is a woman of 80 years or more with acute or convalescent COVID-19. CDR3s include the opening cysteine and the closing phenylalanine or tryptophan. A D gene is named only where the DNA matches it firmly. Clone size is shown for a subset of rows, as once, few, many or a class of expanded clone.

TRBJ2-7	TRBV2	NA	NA	CASSEYSGSSYEQYF	TGTGCCAGCAGTGAATATAGCGGTAGCTCCTACGAGCAGTACTTC
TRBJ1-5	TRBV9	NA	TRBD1	CASSVGQGIQPQHF	TGTGCCAGCAGCGTGGGACAGGGGATCCAGCCCCAGCATTTT
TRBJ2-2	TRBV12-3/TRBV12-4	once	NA	CAGNRASGELFF	TGTGCCGGGAACAGGGCTTCCGGGGAGCTGTTTTTT
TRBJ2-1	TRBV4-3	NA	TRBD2	CASSQQLAGGPNEQFF	TGCGCCAGCAGCCAACAGCTAGCGGGAGGGCCAAATGAGCAGTTCTTC
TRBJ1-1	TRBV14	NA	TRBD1	CASSQDRGTKAFF	TGTGCCAGCAGCCAAGACAGGGGGACCAAGGCTTTCTTT
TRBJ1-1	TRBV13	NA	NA	CASSFEGNTEAFF	TGTGCCAGCAGCTTCGAGGGGAACACTGAAGCTTTCTTT
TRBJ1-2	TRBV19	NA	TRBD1	CASRGQGTPYGYTF	TGTGCCAGTAGAGGACAGGGAACTCCCTATGGCTACACCTTC
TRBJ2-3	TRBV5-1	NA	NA	CASSPSDFGWTSTDTQYF	TGCGCCAGCAGTCCCAGCGACTTTGGTTGGACTAGCACAGATACGCAGTATTTT
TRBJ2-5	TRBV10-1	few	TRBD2	CASSESTQTSGKETQYF	TGCGCCAGCAGTGAGTCGACTCAGACTAGCGGGAAGGAGACCCAGTACTTC
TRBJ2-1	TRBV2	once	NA	CASIADLANGYNEQFF	TGTGCCAGCATAGCTGATTTAGCAAATGGGTACAATGAGCAGTTCTTC
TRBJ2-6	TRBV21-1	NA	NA	CASSKAVGGAFGANVLTF	TGTGCCAGCAGCAAAGCCGTAGGGGGCGCCTTTGGGGCCAACGTCCTGACTTTC
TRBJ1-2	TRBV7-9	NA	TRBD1	CASSLVRGQGNYGYTF	TGTGCCAGCAGCTTAGTAAGAGGACAGGGTAACTATGGCTACACCTTC
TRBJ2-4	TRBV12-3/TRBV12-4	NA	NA	CASTEGAKNIQYF	TGTGCCAGCACAGAGGGAGCCAAAAACATTCAGTACTTC
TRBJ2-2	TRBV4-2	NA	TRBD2	CASSQITSGSTGELFF	TGTGCCAGCAGCCAAATCACTAGCGGGAGCACCGGGGAGCTGTTTTTT
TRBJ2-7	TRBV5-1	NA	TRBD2	CASSPSGLVRAYEQYF	TGCGCCAGCAGCCCTTCCGGACTAGTTAGGGCCTACGAGCAGTACTTC
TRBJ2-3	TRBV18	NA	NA	CASSQASREDTQYF	TGTGCCAGCTCACAAGCGTCCAGGGAAGATACGCAGTATTTT
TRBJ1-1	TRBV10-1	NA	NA	CASKQGSGNTEAFF	TGCGCCAGCAAACAGGGATCGGGGAACACTGAAGCTTTCTTT
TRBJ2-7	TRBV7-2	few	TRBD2	CASSLGGLAVEQYF	TGTGCCAGCAGCTTGGGAGGACTAGCCGTCGAGCAGTACTTC
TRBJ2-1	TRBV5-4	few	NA	CASSGRGLGNEQFF	TGTGCCAGCAGCGGGCGGGGCCTCGGCAATGAGCAGTTCTTC
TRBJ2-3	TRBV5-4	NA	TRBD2	CASSEAGGRTDTQYF	TGTGCCAGCAGTGAGGCGGGAGGGCGCACAGATACGCAGTATTTT
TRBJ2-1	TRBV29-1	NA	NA	CSGRVDSYNEQFF	TGCAGCGGGAGGGTGGACTCCTACAATGAGCAGTTCTTC
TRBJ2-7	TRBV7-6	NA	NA	CASSLGLSYEQYF	TGTGCCAGCAGCCTAGGACTTTCCTACGAGCAGTACTTC
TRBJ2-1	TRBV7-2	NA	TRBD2	CASSGRAVPRNEQFF	TGTGCCAGCAGCGGGAGGGCGGTTCCCCGCAATGAGCAGTTCTTC
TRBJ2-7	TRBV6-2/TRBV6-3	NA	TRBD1	CASSRTGDGYEQYF	TGTGCCAGCAGCCGGACAGGGGACGGATACGAGCAGTACTTC
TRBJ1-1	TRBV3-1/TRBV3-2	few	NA	CASRYLGENTEAFF	TGTGCCAGCAGGTACCTCGGGGAGAACACTGAAGCTTTCTTT
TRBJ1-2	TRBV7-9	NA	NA	CASSLSGATNYGYTF	TGTGCCAGCAGCCTTAGTGGGGCTACTAACTATGGCTACACCTTC
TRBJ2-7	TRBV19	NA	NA	CASTRDNRGYEQYF	TGTGCCAGTACCAGGGACAACCGGGGCTACGAGCAGTACTTC
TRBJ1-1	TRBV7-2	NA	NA	CASSVRQGTEAFF	TGTGCCAGCAGCGTCCGACAAGGCACTGAAGCTTTCTTT
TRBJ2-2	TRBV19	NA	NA	CASTISGELFF	TGTGCCAGTACTATCTCCGGGGAGCTGTTTTTT
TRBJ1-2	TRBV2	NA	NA	CASTTASQGGYTF	TGTGCCAGCACGACAGCCTCACAGGGTGGCTACACCTTC
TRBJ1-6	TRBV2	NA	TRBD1	CASQGQGPNSPLHF	TGTGCCAGCCAAGGACAGGGGCCTAATTCACCCCTCCACTTT
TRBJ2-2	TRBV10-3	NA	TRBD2	CATRTSENTGELFF	TGTGCCACCCGGACTAGCGAGAACACCGGGGAGCTGTTTTTT
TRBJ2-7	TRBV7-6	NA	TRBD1	CASTGANENEQYF	TGTGCCAGTACAGGGGCCAACGAGAACGAGCAGTACTTC
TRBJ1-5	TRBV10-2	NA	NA	CATGAGGNQPQHF	TGCGCCACCGGAGCGGGGGGAAATCAGCCCCAGCATTTT
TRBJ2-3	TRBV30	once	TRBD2	CAWSAGLPAGTDTQYF	TGTGCCTGGAGTGCGGGACTACCCGCTGGCACAGATACGCAGTATTTT
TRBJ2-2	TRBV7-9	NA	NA	CASSPDSDGELFF	TGTGCCAGCAGCCCCGACTCGGACGGGGAGCTGTTTTTT
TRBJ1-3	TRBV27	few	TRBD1	CASSSDRRSGNTIYF	TGTGCCAGCAGTTCGGACAGGCGAAGTGGAAACACCATATATTTT
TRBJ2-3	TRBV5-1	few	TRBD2	CASSLASGIPFTDTQYF	TGCGCCAGCAGCTTGGCTAGCGGGATCCCTTTCACAGATACGCAGTATTTT
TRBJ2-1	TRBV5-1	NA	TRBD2	CASSSTLTSGRGLEQFF	TGCGCCAGCAGCTCCACGCTTACTAGCGGACGGGGGCTTGAGCAGTTCTTC
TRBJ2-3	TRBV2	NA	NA	CASNFLDTQYF	TGTGCCAGCAATTTCCTAGATACGCAGTATTTT
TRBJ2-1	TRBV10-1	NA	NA	CASSDHYNEQFF	TGCGCCAGCAGTGACCATTACAATGAGCAGTTCTTC
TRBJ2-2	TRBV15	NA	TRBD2	CATSRDSGLAGVAGELFF	TGTGCCACCAGCAGAGATAGCGGATTAGCGGGAGTGGCCGGGGAGCTGTTTTTT
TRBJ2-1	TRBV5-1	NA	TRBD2	CASSIGLAGANEQFF	TGCGCCAGCAGCATCGGACTAGCGGGAGCGAATGAGCAGTTCTTC
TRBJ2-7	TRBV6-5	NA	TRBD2	CASSYGLDYYEQYF	TGTGCCAGCAGTTACGGACTAGACTACTACGAGCAGTACTTC
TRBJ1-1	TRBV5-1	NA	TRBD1	CASSFAGGIGNTEAFF	TGCGCCAGCAGCTTCGCAGGGGGCATTGGGAACACTGAAGCTTTCTTT
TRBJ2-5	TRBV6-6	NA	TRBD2	CASSSGGDVETQYF	TGTGCCAGCAGTTCCGGGGGGGACGTAGAGACCCAGTACTTC
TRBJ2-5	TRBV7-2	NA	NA	CASSLARSSNQGTQYF	TGTGCCAGCAGCTTAGCCCGGTCCTCTAACCAGGGGACCCAGTACTTC